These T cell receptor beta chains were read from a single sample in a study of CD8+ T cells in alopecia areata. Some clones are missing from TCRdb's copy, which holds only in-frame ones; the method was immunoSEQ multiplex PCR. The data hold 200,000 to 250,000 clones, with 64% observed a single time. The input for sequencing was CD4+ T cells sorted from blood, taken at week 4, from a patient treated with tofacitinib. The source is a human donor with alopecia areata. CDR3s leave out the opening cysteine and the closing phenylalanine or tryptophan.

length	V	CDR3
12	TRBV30	AWSVEGAYTEAF
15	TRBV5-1	ASTSRPRGGIQETQY
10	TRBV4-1	ASSPRTGGYT
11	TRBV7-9	ASSFGAREKLF
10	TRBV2	ASDRENTEAF
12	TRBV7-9	ASSSLVRTETQY
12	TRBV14	ASSQAQGDTEAF
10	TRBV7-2	ASSYDGIEAF
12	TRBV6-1	ASSDLAYADTQY
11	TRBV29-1	SVAAGDPDTQY
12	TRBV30	AWKKQGAQETQY
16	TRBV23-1	ASSQSRSRGYSNQPQH
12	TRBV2	ASRGGLGNYGYT
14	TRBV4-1	ASSQDPNRGNTEAF
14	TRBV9	ASSVSSGGFQETQY
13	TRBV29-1	SVGSEGGKVTEAF
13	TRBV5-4	ASSSGGGFSYEQY
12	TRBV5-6	ASSRTGFVEGYT
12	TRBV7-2	ASSRDPGTHEQY
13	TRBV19	ASRRTGDANEKLF
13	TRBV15	ATSRSDRANTEAF
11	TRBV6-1	ASRDRGWYGYT
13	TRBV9	ASSSRDRGVYGYT
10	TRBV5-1	ASAQENYGYT
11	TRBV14	ASSQQSYYGYT
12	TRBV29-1	SVGRGGSTDTQY